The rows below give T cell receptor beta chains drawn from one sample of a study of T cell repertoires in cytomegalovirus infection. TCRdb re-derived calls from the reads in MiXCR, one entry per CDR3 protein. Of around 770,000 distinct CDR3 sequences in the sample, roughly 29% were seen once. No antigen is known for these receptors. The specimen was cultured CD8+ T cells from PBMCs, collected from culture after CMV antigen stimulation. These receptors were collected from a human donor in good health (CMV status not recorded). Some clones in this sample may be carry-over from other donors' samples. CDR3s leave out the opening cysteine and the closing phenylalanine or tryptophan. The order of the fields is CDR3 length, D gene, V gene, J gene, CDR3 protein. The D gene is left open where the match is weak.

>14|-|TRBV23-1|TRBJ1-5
ASSQFPDRGCQPQH
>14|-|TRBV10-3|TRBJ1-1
AISVFSRPRNTEAF
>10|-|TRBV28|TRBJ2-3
ASTSSTDTQY
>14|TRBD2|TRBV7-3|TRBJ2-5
ASSKGTSGNQETQY
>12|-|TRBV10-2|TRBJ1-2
ASSDLGPSYGYT
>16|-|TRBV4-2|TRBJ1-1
ASSQDVGGVGKNTEAF
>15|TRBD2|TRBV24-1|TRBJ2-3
ATSDFRTSGHTDTQY
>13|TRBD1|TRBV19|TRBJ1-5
ASSLIRDSVQPQH
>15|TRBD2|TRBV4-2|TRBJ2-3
ASSQDGLAGPGDTQY
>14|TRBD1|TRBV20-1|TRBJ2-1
SAKDRGFGSYNEQF